This T cell receptor (beta chain) derives from a study of T-cell reconstitution after alpha-beta-depleted transplantation in children. This CDR3 spans 14 amino acids. Germline V CDR1 and CDR2: SGHDT, YYEEEE. V was clipped by 4 bases and J by 3 bases, with 13 bases between them. A TCRbeta library incorporating unique molecular identifiers was prepared. TCRdb re-derived calls from the PCR reads in MiXCR, one entry per CDR3 protein. The sample comprises about 610,000 distinct CDR3 sequences, roughly 10% of which are singletons, and roughly 4% rests with the top ten. This clonotype was seen many times. J is TRBJ1-1 and V is TRBV5-6; D possibly corresponds to TRBD1 (6 bases). The sequence was obtained from a human donor who donated a stem cell graft to a child with acute myeloid leukemia. The sequencing used PBMCs from the stem cell graft donor, collected from the stem cell graft. The CDR3 reads CASSEATGYTEAFF. The CDR3 nucleotides read TGTGCCAGCAGCGAAGCGACAGGATACACTGAAGCTTTCTTT.